This T cell receptor (beta chain) was captured by sequencing in a study of CD8 T cells in ankylosing spondylitis (dated by TCRdb to 2016 to 2017). Some background on the complete study: The study set out to find disease-linked TCR variants by profiling T cell receptor beta repertoires in ankylosing spondylitis patients and healthy donors. The whole study cohort included 108 healthy donors and around 25 ankylosing spondylitis patients. Peripheral blood was sampled, and synovial fluid was additionally collected from ankylosing spondylitis patients. What the work shows at the level of the full study, not this receptor alone: The disease-linked clones were reported to be significantly enriched in matched synovial fluid samples from ankylosing spondylitis patients. The disease-linked clones had a CD8+ phenotype and were found at relatively low frequencies in peripheral blood. A TCR beta motif of eight highly homologous amino acid variants appeared characteristic of blood from ankylosing spondylitis patients. Some TCR beta motif variants had previously been reported in synovial fluid and blood of reactive arthritis patients, which suggested common disease-initiation mechanisms.

CDR1 and CDR2 are read off the germline V gene as SGHRS and YFSETQ. V is shortened by 1 base, J by 0 bases, and the region joining them spans 11 bases. From its cysteine to its phenylalanine, the CDR3 spans 16 amino acids. Just the 48-base CDR3 DNA is kept, in frame starting at base 1. The instrument was an Illumina HiSeq 2500. Quantitative 5'-RACE with molecular barcodes was the method used to prepare the TCR beta libraries. Under the source paper's analysis protocol: To identify disease-linked TCR variants, a new computational method was used, one built on a probabilistic model of VDJ rearrangement. TCRdb reanalyzed the raw reads on its own, using fastp at Q25 for trimming and MiXCR for clone calling, and kept in-frame beta chains. Each CDR3 protein gets just one entry, which takes the most common genes and DNA from the rows behind it. The V and J calls and clone size are TCRdb's, not the authors'. The sample data list 200,000 to 250,000 distinct CDR3 sequences, and about 7% of these were observed just once. The ten biggest clones cover 14% of the sample.

This clonotype came up a few times. The antigen it binds to is not known. Base-call qualities are not available, and no considerably larger clone is one nucleotide away. The sequenced sample consisted of blood, either unsorted or a sorted T cell fraction (not recorded which). Recombination connected TRBV5-1 to TRBJ2-4, with the D gene not confidently named. The source is a male donor with ankylosing spondylitis. The CDR3 here reads CASSLPGPIAKNIQYF. The sequenced DNA: TGCGCCAGCAGCTTGCCCGGGCCAATAGCCAAAAACATTCAGTACTTC. With the rest looked up from the reference TRBV5-1 and TRBJ2-4 genes rather than sequenced, the full variable domain is KAGVTQTPRYLIKTRGQQVTLSCSPISGHRSVSWYQQTPGQGLQFLFEYFSETQRNKGNFPGRFSGRQFSNSRSEMNVSTLELGDSALYLCASSLPGPIAKNIQYFGAGTRLSVL.